This T cell receptor (beta chain) appears in the sequencing data of a study of blood T cell repertoires in COVID-19. Whole-study context: PBMCs, B-cell-depleted T cells, or T cells were the source of the cDNA or gDNA that made up the material.

Germline V lookup: CDR1 SNHLY, CDR2 FYNNEI. The CDR3 totals 13 residues. Trimming cost V 4 bases and J 0 bases, with 6 bases left between them. A single count supports this clone. Study processing details: From reference gene primer amplification, estimates of nucleated cell counts were derived. Some clones are missing from TCRdb's copy, which holds only in-frame ones; the method was immunoSEQ multiplex PCR. V and J calls and clone size are given by that table; D and trimming were obtained from the DNA. This sample has fewer than 80,000 clones; about 87% occur once, and the top ten carry approximately 9.1%.

The sequence was obtained from a human donor in a cohort sampled during active COVID-19. What was sequenced was peripheral blood. This chain joins TRBV2 and TRBJ1-2; D uncertain. The DNA for the CDR3 is TGTGCCAGCAGTGCTGTTGCTAACTATGGCTACACCTTC. Translating gives CASSAVANYGYTF.